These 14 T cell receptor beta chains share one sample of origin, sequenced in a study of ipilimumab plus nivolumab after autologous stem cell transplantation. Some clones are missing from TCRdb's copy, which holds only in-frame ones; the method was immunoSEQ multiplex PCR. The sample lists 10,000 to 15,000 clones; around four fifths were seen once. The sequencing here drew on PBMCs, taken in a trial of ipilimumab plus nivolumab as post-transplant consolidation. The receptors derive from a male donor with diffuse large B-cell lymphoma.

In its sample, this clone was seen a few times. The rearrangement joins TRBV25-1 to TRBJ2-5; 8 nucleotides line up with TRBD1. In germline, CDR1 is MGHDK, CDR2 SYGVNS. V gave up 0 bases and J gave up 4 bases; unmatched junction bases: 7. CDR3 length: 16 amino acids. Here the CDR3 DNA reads TGTGCCAGCAGTGAATATAAGTGGGGACAGGTAGAGACCCAGTACTTC. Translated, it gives CASSEYKWGQVETQYF.

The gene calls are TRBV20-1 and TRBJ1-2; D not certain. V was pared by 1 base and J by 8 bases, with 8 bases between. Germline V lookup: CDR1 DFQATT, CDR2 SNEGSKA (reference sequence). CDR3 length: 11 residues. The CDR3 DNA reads TGCAGTGCTAGAGGGTATCCGGGCTACACCTTC. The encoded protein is CSARGYPGYTF.

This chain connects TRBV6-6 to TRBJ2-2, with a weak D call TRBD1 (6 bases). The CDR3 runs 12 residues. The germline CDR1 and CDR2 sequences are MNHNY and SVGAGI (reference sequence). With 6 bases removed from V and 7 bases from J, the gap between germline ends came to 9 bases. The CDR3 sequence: CASRDSYGELFF. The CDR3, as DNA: TGTGCCAGCAGGGACAGCTACGGGGAGCTGTTTTTT.

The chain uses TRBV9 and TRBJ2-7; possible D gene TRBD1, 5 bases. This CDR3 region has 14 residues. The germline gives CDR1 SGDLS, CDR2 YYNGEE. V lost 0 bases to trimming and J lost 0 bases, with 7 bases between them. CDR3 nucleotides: TGTGCCAGCAGCGTAGGGGGCCTCTCCTACGAGCAGTACTTC. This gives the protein CASSVGGLSYEQYF. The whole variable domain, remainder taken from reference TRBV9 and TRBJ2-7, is DSGVTQTPKHLITATGQRVTLRCSPRSGDLSVYWYQQSLDQGLQFLIQYYNGEERAKGNILERFSAQQFPDLHSELNLSSLELGDSALYFCASSVGGLSYEQYFGPGTRLTVT.

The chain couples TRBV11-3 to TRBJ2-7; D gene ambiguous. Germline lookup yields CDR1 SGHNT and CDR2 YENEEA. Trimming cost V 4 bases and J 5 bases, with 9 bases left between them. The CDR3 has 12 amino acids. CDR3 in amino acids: CASSSGEDEQYF. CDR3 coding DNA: TGTGCCAGCAGCTCCGGTGAGGACGAGCAGTACTTC.

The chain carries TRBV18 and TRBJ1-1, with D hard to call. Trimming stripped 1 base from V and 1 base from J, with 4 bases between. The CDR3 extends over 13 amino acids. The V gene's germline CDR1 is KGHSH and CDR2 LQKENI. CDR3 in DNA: TGTGCCAGCTCACCACAGCCGAACACTGAAGCTTTCTTT. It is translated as CASSPQPNTEAFF.

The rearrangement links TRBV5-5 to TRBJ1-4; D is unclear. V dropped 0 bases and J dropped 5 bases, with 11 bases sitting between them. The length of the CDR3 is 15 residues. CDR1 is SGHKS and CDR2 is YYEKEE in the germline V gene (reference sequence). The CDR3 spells CASSLGSSPNEKLFF. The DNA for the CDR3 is TGTGCCAGCAGCTTGGGGTCTAGCCCCAATGAAAAACTGTTTTTT.

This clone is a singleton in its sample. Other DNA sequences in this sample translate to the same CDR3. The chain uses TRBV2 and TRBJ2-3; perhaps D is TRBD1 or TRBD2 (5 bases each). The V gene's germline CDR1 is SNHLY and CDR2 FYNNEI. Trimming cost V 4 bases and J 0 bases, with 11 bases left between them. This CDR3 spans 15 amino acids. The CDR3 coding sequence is TGTGCCAGCAGTGCGGGGACCGCTAGCACAGATACGCAGTATTTT. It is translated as CASSAGTASTDTQYF.

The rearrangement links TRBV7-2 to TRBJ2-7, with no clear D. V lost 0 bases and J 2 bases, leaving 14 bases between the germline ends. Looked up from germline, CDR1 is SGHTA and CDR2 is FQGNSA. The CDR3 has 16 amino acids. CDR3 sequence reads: CASSLAPQMGTYEQYF. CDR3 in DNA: TGTGCCAGCAGCTTAGCCCCCCAGATGGGCACCTACGAGCAGTACTTC.

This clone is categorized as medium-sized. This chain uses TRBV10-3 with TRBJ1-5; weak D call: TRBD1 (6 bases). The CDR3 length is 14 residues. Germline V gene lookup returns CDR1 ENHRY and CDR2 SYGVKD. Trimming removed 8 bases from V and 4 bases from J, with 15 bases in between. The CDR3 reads CAIGADRKNQPQHF. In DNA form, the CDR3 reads TGTGCCATCGGGGCGGACAGAAAAAATCAGCCCCAGCATTTT.

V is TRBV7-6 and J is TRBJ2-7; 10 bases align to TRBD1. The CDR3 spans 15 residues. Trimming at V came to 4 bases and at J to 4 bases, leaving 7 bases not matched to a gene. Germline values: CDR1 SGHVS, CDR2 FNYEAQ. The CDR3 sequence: CASSSLPGQGYEQYF. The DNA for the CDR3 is TGTGCCAGCAGCTCCCTTCCGGGACAGGGGTACGAGCAGTACTTC.

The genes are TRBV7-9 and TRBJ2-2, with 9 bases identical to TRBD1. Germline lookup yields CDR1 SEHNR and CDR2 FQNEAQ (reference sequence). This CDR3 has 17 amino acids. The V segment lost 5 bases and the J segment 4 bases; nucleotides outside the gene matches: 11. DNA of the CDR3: TGTGCCAGCAGCCGGAGTGGACAGGGGATGAGCACCGGGGAGCTGTTTTTT. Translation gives CASSRSGQGMSTGELFF.

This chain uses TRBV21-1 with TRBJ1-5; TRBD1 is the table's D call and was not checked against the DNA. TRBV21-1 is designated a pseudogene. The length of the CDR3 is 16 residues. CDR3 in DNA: TGTGCCAGCAGCCCGGGGACAGGGAGAATCGATCAGCCCCAGCATTTT. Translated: CASSPGTGRIDQPQHF.

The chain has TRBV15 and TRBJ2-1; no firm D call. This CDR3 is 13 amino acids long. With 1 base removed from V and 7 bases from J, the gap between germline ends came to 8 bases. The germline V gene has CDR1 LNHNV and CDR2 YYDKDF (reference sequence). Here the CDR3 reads CATSRALGNEQFF. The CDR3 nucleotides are TGTGCCACCAGCAGAGCCTTGGGGAATGAGCAGTTCTTC.